This T cell receptor beta chain was identified in a study of T cells in localized non-small cell lung cancer (dated by TCRdb to about 2020). Concerning the study at large: The study analyzed T cell repertoires of 200 to 250 early-stage NSCLC patients, comparing tumors and uninvolved tumor-adjacent lungs. The cohort consisted of approximately 240 treatment-naive NSCLC patients whose localized lung tumors had been resected. NSCLC patients had a mean age of around 66 years, and about 140 were male and 107 female. Paper-wide results and their limitations: Longer overall survival was associated with higher T cell density in blood, whereas shorter survival was associated with higher clonality in adjacent lung. The highest T cell clonality was observed in uninvolved tumor-adjacent lung, where clonality exceeded that of tumor, suggesting that antigenic responses were more focused in uninvolved tumor-adjacent lung. Multi-region tumor sequencing was not performed, so intratumor heterogeneity could not be excluded. Because of the exploratory design, TCR variables were selected using unadjusted p-values without false-discovery rate correction. A median of about 55 of the top 100 tumor clones were detected in paired uninvolved adjacent lung, and 28 of these tumor clones were also found among the top 100 clones of the paired uninvolved adjacent lung.

Comment on this clone: Its binding antigen is unknown. Base qualities were left out, and no much larger clone turns up one base away.

At diagnosis, tumor, uninvolved tumor-adjacent lung and peripheral blood were collected and then preserved as a mix of FFPE and fresh-frozen material. Blood samples were analyzed as peripheral blood mononuclear cells for TCR repertoire profiling. The immunoSEQ Assay was used to sequence TCR beta CDR3 regions from DNA. In the paper's pipeline: To compute T cell density, TCR beta template counts were normalized to usable DNA, which was estimated by amplifying housekeeping genes. Richness was estimated with the preseqR package, extrapolating to 400,000 templates for PBMC samples and 120,000 templates for tissue samples. Clonality was calculated as one minus Pielou's evenness. Differential abundance testing on productive amino-acid clonotypes, with a minimum total count of 5 and an alpha of 0.1, was used to identify tissue-enriched TCRs. The Jaccard Index and the Morisita Overlap Index were used to measure how much the repertoires overlapped between compartments. GLIPH grouped TCR beta CDR3s together with public tetramer-defined viral CDR3s, and a viral motif had to include at least three viral sequences and also show V-gene enrichment. TCRdb holds this immuneACCESS table with in-frame rearrangements only. Some clones are missing; in checked studies, unresolved V genes explain under half, and the rest has no known cause. The DNA gave D and trimming, while V, J and clone size come from that table. This sample lists 25,000 to 30,000 clones; roughly 91% were detected once. Clones ranked in the top ten supply about an eighth of the sample.

The junction shows trimming of 5 bases on V and 0 bases on J, plus 10 bases between the germline ends. CDR1 and CDR2, looked up from the germline V gene (reference sequence), are LNHDA and SQIVND. There are 14 amino acids in the CDR3, from cysteine to phenylalanine inclusive. The sequence is cut down to CDR3 DNA, 42 bases in frame from base 1. The sequencing used peripheral blood, collected before any cancer treatment. The chain is encoded by TRBV19 joined to TRBJ1-1, with no confidently assigned D gene. The sequence was collected from an older female donor with stage III squamous cell lung carcinoma. The sequence in DNA is TGTGCCAGTAGTCTCAAGGGTGTGAACACTGAAGCTTTCTTT. This codes for CASSLKGVNTEAFF.